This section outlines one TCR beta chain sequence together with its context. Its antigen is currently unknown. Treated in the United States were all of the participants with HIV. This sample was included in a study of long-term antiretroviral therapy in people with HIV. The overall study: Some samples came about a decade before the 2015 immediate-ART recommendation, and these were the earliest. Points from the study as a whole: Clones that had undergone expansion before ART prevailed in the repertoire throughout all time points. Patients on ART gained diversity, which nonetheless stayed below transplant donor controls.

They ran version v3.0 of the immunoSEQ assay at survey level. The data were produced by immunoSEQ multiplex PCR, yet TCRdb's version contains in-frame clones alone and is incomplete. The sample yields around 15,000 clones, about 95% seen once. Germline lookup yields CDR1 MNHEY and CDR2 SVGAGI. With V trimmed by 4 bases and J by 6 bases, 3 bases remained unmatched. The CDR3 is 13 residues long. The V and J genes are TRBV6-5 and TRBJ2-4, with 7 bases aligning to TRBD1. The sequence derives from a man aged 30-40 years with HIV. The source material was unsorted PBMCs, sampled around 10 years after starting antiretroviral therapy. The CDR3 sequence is CASSSTGTNIQYF. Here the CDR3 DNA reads TGTGCCAGCAGTTCGACAGGGACAAACATTCAGTACTTC.